This TCR beta chain was identified during a study of cytomegalovirus exposure and HLA in healthy donors. A remark on this clone: Its matching antigen is unknown.

Germline V gives CDR1 SEHNR, CDR2 FQNEAQ (reference sequence). The CDR3 contains 13 residues. V lost 5 bases to trimming and J lost 1 base, with 9 bases between them. General study points: Reportedly, TCR beta sequences accurately predicted HLA-A and HLA-B alleles in most subjects. Roughly even sequencing depth across donors was the assumption behind the presence/absence analyses.

The PCR made use of 60 Vbeta and 13 Jbeta primers. TCRdb's table, derived via immunoSEQ multiplex PCR, lists solely in-frame clones and lacks some. This sample's clone table lists some 120,000 clones. Input material: PBMCs. This receptor was identified in a man aged 40-55 years in good health and CMV-seropositive. The rearrangement joins TRBV7-9 to TRBJ2-7; D call uncertain. The CDR3 DNA follows: TGTGCCAGCAGCAAACTGCGGTCCTACGAGCAGTACTTC. This codes for CASSKLRSYEQYF.